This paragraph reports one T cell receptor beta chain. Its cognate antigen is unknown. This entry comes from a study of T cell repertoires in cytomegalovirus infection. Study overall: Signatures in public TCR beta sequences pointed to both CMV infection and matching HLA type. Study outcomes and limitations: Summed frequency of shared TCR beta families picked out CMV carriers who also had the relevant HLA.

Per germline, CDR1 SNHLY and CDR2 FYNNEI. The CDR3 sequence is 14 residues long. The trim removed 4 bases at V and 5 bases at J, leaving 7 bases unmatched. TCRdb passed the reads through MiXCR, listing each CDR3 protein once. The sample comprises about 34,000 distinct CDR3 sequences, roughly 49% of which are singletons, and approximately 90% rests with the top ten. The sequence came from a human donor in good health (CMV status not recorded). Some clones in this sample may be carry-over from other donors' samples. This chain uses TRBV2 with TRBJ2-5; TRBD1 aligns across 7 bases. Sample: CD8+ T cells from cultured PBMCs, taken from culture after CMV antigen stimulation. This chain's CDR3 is CASSARGRGETQYF. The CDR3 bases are TGTGCCAGCAGTGCTAGGGGGCGTGGGGAGACCCAGTACTTC.